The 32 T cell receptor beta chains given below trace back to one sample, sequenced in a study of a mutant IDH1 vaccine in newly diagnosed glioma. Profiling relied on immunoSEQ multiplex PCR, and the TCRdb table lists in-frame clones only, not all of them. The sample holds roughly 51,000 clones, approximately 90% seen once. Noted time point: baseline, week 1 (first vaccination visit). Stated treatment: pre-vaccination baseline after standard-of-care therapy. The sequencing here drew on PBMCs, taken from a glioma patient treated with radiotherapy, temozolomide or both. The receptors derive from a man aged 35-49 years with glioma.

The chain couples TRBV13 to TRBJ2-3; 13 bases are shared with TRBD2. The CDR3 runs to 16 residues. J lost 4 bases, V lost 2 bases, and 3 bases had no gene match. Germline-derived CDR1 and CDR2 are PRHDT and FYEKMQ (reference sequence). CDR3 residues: CASSLTTSGGSDTQYF. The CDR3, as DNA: TGTGCCAGCAGCTTAACGACTAGCGGGGGGTCAGATACGCAGTATTTT.

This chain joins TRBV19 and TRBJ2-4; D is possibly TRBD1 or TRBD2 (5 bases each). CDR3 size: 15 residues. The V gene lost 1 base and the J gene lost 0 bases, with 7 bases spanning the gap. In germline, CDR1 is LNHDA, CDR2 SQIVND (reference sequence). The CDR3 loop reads CASSIGDLAKNIQYF. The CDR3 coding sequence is TGTGCCAGTAGTATAGGGGACCTAGCCAAAAACATTCAGTACTTC.

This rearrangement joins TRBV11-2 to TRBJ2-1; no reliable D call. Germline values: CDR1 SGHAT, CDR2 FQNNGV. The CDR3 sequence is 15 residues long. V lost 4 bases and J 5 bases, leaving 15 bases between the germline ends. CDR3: CASSSRAISNNEQFF. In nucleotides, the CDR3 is TGTGCCAGCAGCTCCCGGGCCATTTCCAACAATGAGCAGTTCTTC.

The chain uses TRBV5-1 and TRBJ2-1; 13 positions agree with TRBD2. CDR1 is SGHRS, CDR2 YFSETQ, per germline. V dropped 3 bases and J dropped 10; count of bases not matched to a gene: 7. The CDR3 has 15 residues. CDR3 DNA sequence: TGCGCCAGCAGCTGGGTCGGACTAGCGGGAGACGAGCAGTTCTTC. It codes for CASSWVGLAGDEQFF.

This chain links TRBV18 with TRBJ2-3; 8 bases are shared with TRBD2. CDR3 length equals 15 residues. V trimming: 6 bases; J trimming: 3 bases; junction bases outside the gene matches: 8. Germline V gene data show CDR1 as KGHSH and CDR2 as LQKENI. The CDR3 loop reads CASSDGLAGTDTQYF. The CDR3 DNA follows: TGTGCCAGCTCGGACGGACTAGCAGGTACAGATACGCAGTATTTT.

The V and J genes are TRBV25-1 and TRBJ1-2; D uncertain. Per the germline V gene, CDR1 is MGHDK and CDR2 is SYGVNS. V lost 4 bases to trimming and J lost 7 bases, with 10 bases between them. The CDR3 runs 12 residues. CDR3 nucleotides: TGTGCCAGCAGTGTGGCTCCCGGTGGCTACACCTTC. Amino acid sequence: CASSVAPGGYTF.

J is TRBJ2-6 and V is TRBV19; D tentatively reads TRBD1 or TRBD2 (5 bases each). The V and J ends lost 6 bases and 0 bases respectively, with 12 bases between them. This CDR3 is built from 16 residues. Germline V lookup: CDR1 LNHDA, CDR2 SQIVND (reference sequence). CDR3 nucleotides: TGTGCCAGTAGATCTGGGGGTAGCTCTGGGGCCAACGTCCTGACTTTC. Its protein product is CASRSGGSSGANVLTF.

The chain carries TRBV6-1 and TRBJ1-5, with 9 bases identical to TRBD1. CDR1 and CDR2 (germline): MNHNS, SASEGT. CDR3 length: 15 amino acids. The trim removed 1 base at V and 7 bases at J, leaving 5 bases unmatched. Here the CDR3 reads CASSEDRGQGQPQHF. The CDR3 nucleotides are TGTGCCAGCAGTGAAGACAGGGGGCAAGGGCAGCCCCAGCATTTT.

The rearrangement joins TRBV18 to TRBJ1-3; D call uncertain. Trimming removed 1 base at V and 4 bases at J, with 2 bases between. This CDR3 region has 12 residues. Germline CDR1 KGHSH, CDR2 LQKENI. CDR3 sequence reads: CASSPQGNTIYF. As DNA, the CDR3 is TGTGCCAGCTCACCACAGGGAAACACCATATATTTT.

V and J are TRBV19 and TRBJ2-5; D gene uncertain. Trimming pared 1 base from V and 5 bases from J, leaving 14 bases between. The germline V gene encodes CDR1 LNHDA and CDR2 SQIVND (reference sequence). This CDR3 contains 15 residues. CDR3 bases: TGTGCCAGTAGTATAGGAACAGTTGGAGTGGAGACCCAGTACTTC. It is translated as CASSIGTVGVETQYF.

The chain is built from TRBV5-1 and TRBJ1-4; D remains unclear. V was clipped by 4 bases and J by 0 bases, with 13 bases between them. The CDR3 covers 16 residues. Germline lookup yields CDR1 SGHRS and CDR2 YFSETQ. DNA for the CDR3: TGCGCCAGCAGCCCCCAGGTCGGTGCAACTAATGAAAAACTGTTTTTT. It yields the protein CASSPQVGATNEKLFF. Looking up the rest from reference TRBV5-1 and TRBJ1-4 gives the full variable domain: KAGVTQTPRYLIKTRGQQVTLSCSPISGHRSVSWYQQTPGQGLQFLFEYFSETQRNKGNFPGRFSGRQFSNSRSEMNVSTLELGDSALYLCASSPQVGATNEKLFFGSGTQLSVL.

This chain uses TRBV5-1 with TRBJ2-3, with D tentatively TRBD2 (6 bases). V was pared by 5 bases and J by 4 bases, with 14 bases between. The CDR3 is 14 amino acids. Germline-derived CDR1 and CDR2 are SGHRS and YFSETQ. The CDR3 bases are TGCGCCAGCAGGTCCGGGAGTAGGGCAGATACGCAGTATTTT. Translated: CASRSGSRADTQYF.

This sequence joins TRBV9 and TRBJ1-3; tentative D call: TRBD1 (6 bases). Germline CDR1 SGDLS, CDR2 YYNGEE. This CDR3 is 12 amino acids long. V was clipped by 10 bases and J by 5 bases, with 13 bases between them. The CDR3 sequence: CAAGGLRNTIYF. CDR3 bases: TGTGCCGCCGGGGGGCTAAGAAACACCATATATTTT.

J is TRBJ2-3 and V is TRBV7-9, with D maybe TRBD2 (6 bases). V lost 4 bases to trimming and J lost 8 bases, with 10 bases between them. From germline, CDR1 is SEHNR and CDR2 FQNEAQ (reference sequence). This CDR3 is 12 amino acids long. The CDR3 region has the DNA TGTGCCAGCAGCTCCCTCGGGGGTACGCAGTATTTT. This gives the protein CASSSLGGTQYF.

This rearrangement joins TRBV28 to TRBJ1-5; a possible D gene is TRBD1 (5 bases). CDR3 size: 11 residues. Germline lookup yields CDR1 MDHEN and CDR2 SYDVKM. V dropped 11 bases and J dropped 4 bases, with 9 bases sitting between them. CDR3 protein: CAAAGNQPQHF. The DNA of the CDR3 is TGTGCCGCAGCAGGGAATCAGCCCCAGCATTTT.

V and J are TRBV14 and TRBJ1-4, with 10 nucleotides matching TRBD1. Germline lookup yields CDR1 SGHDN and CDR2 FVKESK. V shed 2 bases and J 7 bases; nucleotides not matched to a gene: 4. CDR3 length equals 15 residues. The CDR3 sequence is CASSQQTGGIEKLFF. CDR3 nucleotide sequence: TGTGCCAGCAGCCAACAGACAGGGGGCATTGAAAAACTGTTTTTT.

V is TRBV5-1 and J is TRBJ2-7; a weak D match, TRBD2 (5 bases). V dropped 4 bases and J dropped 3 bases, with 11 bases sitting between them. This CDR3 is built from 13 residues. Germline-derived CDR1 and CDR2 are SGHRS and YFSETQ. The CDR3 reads CASSPGRDYEQYF. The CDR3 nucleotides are TGCGCCAGCAGCCCAGGACGGGACTACGAGCAGTACTTC.

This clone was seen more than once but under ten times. The CDR3 sequence: CASSRWRGTDTQYF. The CDR3, as DNA: TGTGCCAGCAGCCGCTGGCGGGGCACAGATACGCAGTATTTT. This chain connects TRBV7-2 to TRBJ2-3, with D possibly TRBD2 on 5 matching bases. The CDR3 is made up of 14 amino acids. Trimming cost V 5 bases and J 1 base, with 10 bases left between them. CDR1 is SGHTA and CDR2 is FQGNSA in the germline V gene. Drawing the rest from reference TRBV7-2 and TRBJ2-3, the complete variable domain is GAGVSQSPSNKVTEKGKDVELRCDPISGHTALYWYRQSLGQGLEFLIYFQGNSAPDKSGLPSDRFSAERTGGSVSTLTIQRTQQEDSAVYLCASSRWRGTDTQYFGPGTRLTVL.

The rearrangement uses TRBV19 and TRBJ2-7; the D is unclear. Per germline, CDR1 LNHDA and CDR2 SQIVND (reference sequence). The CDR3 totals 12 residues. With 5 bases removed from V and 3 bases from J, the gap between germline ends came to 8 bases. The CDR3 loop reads CASSSLNYEQYF. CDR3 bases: TGTGCCAGTAGTTCCCTAAACTACGAGCAGTACTTC. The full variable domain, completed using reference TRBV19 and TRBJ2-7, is DGGITQSPKYLFRKEGQNVTLSCEQNLNHDAMYWYRQDPGQGLRLIYYSQIVNDFQKGDIAEGYSVSREKKESFPLTVTSAQKNPTAFYLCASSSLNYEQYFGPGTRLTVT.

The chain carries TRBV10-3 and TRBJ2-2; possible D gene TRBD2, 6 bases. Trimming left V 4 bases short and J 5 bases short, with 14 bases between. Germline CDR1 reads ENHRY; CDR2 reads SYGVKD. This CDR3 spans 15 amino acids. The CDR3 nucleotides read TGTGCCATCAGTGTCGGGAGTTCCGGGACCGGGGAGCTGTTTTTT. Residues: CAISVGSSGTGELFF.

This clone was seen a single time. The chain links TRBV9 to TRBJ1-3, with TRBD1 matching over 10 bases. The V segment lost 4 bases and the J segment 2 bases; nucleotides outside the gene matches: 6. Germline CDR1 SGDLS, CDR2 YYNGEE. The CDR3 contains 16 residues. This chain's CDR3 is CASSPRDRGPGNTIYF. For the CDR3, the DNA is TGTGCCAGCAGCCCCCGGGACAGGGGCCCTGGAAACACCATATATTTT.

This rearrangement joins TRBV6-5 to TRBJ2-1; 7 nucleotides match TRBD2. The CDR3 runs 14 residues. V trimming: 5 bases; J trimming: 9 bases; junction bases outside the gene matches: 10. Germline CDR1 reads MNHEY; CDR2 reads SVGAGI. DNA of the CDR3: TGTGCCAGCAGTAAGTCTAGCGGCGGAATTGAGCAGTTCTTC. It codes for CASSKSSGGIEQFF.

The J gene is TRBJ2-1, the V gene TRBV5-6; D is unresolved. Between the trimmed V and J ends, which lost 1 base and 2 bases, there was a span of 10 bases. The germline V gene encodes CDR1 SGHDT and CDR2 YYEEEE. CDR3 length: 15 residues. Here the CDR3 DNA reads TGTGCCAGCAGCTTGTCTGATCACCCCTACAATGAGCAGTTCTTC. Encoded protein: CASSLSDHPYNEQFF.

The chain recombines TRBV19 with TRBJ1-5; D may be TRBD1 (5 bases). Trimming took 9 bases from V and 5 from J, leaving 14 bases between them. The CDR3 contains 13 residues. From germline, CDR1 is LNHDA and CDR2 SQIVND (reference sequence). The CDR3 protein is CASLGALDQPQHF. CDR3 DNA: TGTGCCAGCTTAGGGGCGCTCGATCAGCCCCAGCATTTT.

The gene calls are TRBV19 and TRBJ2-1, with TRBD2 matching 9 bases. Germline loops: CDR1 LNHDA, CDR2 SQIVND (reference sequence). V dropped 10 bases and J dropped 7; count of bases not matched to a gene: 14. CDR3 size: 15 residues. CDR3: CATLGGRALKNEQFF. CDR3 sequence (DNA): TGTGCCACCCTGGGCGGGAGGGCCCTCAAGAATGAGCAGTTCTTC.

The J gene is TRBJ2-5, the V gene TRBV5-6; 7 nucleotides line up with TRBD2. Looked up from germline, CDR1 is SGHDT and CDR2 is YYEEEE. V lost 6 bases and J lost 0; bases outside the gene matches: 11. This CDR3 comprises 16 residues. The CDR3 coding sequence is TGTGCCAGCACCTGGGGGGGACCCTCGTACCAAGAGACCCAGTACTTC. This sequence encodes CASTWGGPSYQETQYF.

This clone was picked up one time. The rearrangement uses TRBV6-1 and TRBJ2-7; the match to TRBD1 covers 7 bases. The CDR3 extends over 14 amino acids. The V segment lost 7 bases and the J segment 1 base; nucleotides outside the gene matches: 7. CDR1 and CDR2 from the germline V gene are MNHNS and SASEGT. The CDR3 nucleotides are TGTGCCAGCACCCGGGACAGCGAATCCTACGAGCAGTACTTC. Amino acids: CASTRDSESYEQYF.

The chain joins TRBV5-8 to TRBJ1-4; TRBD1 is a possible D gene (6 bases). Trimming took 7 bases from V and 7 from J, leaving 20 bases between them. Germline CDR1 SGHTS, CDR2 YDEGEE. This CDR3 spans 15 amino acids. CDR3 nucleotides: TGTGCCAGCTCCCTTAAGGGGGTCGGGGCTGAAAAACTGTTTTTT. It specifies CASSLKGVGAEKLFF.

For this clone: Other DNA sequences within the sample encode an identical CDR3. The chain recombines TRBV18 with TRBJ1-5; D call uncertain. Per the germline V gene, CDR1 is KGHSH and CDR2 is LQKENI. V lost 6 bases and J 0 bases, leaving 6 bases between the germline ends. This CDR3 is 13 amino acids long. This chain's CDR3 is CASSSDSNQPQHF. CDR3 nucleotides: TGTGCCAGCTCTTCCGATAGCAATCAGCCCCAGCATTTT.

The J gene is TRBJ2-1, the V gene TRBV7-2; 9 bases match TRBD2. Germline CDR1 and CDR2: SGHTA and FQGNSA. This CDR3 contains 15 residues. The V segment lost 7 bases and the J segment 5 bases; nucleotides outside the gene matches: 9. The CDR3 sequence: CASTLSGSRNNEQFF. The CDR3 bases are TGTGCCAGCACCCTTAGCGGGAGTAGGAACAATGAGCAGTTCTTC.

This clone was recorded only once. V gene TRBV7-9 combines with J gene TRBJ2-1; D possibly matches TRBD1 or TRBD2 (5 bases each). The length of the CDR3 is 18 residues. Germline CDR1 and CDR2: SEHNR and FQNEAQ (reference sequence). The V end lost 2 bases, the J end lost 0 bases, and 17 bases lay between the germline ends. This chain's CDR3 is CASSLYGGRLISYNEQFF. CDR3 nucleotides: TGTGCCAGCAGCTTATATGGGGGACGACTGATCTCCTACAATGAGCAGTTCTTC.

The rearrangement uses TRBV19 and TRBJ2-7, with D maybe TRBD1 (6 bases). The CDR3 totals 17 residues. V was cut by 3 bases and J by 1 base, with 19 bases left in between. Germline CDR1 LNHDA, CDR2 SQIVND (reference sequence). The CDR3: CASSIRRTLDRSYEQYF. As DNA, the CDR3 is TGTGCCAGTAGTATTCGAAGAACCCTGGACAGATCCTACGAGCAGTACTTC.